This TCR beta chain was identified during a study of human T cells and chemical hapten exposure. Turning to the study itself: Patients, chiefly female, had alopecia areata, totalis or universalis.

TCRdb used MiXCR to reprocess the RACE reads, holding one entry per CDR3 protein. The table lists under 450,000 distinct CDR3 sequences, around 5% of them singletons. Regarding time point: patch test 1, 2 weeks after DPC sensitization. Treatment defined: therapeutic diphenylcyclopropenone sensitization with weekly scalp DPC. Each donor was an alopecia patient between 18 and 70 years of age who qualified for DPC. Study outcomes and limitations: Donor immune responses may differ from healthy people's, since all donors had alopecia.

A remark on this clonotype: No antigen is known for it.

Trimming shortened V by 0 bases and J by 6 bases, and 11 bases separated the two germline ends. CDR3 length equals 14 residues. Germline values: CDR1 GTSNPN, CDR2 SVGIG (reference sequence). This specimen consisted of whole blood, obtained in connection with sensitization to the hapten diphenylcyclopropenone (DPC). The clonotype comes from a woman between 45 and 65 years old with alopecia areata. Some clones in this sample may be carry-over from other donors' samples. The chain joins TRBV30 to TRBJ1-4; D is ambiguous. This CDR3 is CAWSVLGRDEKLFF. Here the CDR3 DNA reads TGTGCCTGGAGTGTACTCGGGAGGGATGAAAAACTGTTTTTT. Looking up the rest from reference TRBV30 and TRBJ1-4 gives the full variable domain: SQTIHQWPATLVQPVGSPLSLECTVEGTSNPNLYWYRQAAGRGLQLLFYSVGIGQISSEVPQNLSASRPQDRQFILSSKKLLLSDSGFYLCAWSVLGRDEKLFFGSGTQLSVL.